These 9 T cell receptor beta chains share one sample of origin, sequenced in a study of neoadjuvant anti-PD-1 for oral cavity cancer. Sequencing was performed with immunoSEQ multiplex PCR; in TCRdb, only in-frame clones are kept and a portion is missing. Of about 15,000 clones listed, around two thirds are singletons. Here the sequenced sample was PBMCs, taken before nivolumab (anti-PD-1) treatment. These receptors were obtained from a person between 35 and 79 years old with oral cavity squamous cell carcinoma.

The chain is built from TRBV11-2 and TRBJ2-1; no firm D call. The V gene's germline CDR1 is SGHAT and CDR2 FQNNGV. This CDR3 is built from 16 residues. V lost 4 bases and J 8 bases, leaving 21 bases between the germline ends. The CDR3 protein is CASSSQTSGLVDEQFF. The CDR3 DNA follows: TGTGCCAGCAGCTCTCAAACGTCTGGCCTAGTCGATGAGCAGTTCTTC.

The V gene is TRBV29-1, the J gene TRBJ2-4, with D possibly being TRBD1 or TRBD2 (5 bases each). The germline V and J ends were trimmed by 5 bases and 0 bases, with 8 bases remaining between them. This CDR3 has 13 amino acids. From germline, CDR1 is SQVTM and CDR2 ANQGSEA. As DNA, the CDR3 is TGCAGCGTTTCCGGGGCAGCCAAAAACATTCAGTACTTC. Encoded protein: CSVSGAAKNIQYF. The full variable domain, rest sourced from reference TRBV29-1 and TRBJ2-4, is SAVISQKPSRDICQRGTSLTIQCQVDSQVTMMFWYRQQPGQSLTLIATANQGSEATYESGFVIDKFPISRPNLTFSTLTVSNMSPEDSSIYLCSVSGAAKNIQYFGAGTRLSVL.

This clone occurred a few times. The chain uses TRBV5-1 and TRBJ1-1; perhaps TRBD1 as D (5 bases). CDR1 and CDR2 (germline): SGHRS, YFSETQ. V was cut by 6 bases and J by 0 bases, with 12 bases left in between. This CDR3 has 14 residues. CDR3 coding DNA: TGCGCCAGCAACACGGGGGGGTTGAACACTGAAGCTTTCTTT. Translating gives CASNTGGLNTEAFF.

The V and J genes are TRBV6-1 and TRBJ1-1; D gene unclear. This CDR3 has 11 residues. Per germline, CDR1 MNHNS and CDR2 SASEGT. The V and J ends lost 3 bases and 3 bases respectively, with 2 bases between them. This CDR3 reads CASSDYTEAFF. CDR3 in DNA: TGTGCCAGCAGTGACTACACTGAAGCTTTCTTT.

The chain combines TRBV12-5 with TRBJ1-1; 7 bases fit TRBD1. The CDR3 spans 17 residues. V shed 4 bases and J 4 bases; nucleotides not matched to a gene: 15. From germline, CDR1 is LGHNT and CDR2 FRNRAP. The chain's CDR3 is CASGSIPLDRRGTEAFF. CDR3 DNA sequence: TGTGCTAGTGGTTCCATCCCCCTGGACAGGAGAGGCACTGAAGCTTTCTTT.

This clone appeared once. J is TRBJ2-7 and V is TRBV6-1; the D call may be TRBD1 or TRBD2 (5 bases each). CDR3 length equals 15 residues. V lost 5 bases to trimming and J lost 2 bases, with 16 bases between them. CDR1 and CDR2 (germline): MNHNS, SASEGT. The CDR3 nucleotides read TGTGCCAGCAGTCGACACGGGGCAGAACCCTACGAGCAGTACTTC. Residues: CASSRHGAEPYEQYF.

This CDR3 reads CASSRPGAGRDEQFF. CDR3 sequence (DNA): TGCGCCAGCAGTCGCCCTGGTGCGGGAAGGGATGAGCAGTTCTTC. The chain links TRBV10-1 to TRBJ2-1, with D possibly TRBD2 on 6 matching bases. The germline gives CDR1 WNHNN, CDR2 SYGVQD (reference sequence). Trimming removed 5 bases from V and 8 bases from J, with 19 bases in between. CDR3 length: 15 amino acids.

The rearrangement joins TRBV7-8 to TRBJ2-3, with TRBD2 as a possible D gene (5 bases). The V end was cut by 6 bases, the J end by 0 bases, with 16 bases between. The CDR3 loop spans 16 amino acids. Germline V lookup: CDR1 SGHVS, CDR2 FQNEAQ. The CDR3 spells CASRLGDLVSTDTQYF. The CDR3 region has the DNA TGTGCCAGCAGGTTGGGAGACCTGGTCAGCACAGATACGCAGTATTTT.

The J gene is TRBJ2-1, the V gene TRBV6-6; no firm D call. The CDR3 is 15 amino acids. In germline, CDR1 is MNHNY, CDR2 SVGAGI (reference sequence). V dropped 4 bases and J dropped 4 bases, with 14 bases sitting between them. The CDR3 spells CASSSSPPAYNEQFF. The CDR3 nucleotides read TGTGCCAGCAGTTCGTCCCCCCCTGCTTACAATGAGCAGTTCTTC.